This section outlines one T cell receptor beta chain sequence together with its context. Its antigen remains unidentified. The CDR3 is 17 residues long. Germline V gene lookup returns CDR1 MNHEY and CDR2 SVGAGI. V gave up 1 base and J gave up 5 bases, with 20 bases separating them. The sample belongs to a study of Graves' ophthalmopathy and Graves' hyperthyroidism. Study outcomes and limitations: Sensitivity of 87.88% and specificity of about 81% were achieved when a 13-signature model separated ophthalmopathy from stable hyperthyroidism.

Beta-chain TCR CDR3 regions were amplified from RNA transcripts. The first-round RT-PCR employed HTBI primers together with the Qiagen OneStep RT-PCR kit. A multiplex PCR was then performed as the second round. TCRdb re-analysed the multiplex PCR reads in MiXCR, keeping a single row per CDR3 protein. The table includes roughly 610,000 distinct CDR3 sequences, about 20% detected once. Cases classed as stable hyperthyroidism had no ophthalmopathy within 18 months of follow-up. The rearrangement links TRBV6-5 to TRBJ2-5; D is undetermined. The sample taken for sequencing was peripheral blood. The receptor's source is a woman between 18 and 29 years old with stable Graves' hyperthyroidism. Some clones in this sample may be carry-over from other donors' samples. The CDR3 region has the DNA TGTGCCAGCAGTTACTGGCCCCACCGGAACGGTATCGAGACCCAGTACTTC. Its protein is CASSYWPHRNGIETQYF.